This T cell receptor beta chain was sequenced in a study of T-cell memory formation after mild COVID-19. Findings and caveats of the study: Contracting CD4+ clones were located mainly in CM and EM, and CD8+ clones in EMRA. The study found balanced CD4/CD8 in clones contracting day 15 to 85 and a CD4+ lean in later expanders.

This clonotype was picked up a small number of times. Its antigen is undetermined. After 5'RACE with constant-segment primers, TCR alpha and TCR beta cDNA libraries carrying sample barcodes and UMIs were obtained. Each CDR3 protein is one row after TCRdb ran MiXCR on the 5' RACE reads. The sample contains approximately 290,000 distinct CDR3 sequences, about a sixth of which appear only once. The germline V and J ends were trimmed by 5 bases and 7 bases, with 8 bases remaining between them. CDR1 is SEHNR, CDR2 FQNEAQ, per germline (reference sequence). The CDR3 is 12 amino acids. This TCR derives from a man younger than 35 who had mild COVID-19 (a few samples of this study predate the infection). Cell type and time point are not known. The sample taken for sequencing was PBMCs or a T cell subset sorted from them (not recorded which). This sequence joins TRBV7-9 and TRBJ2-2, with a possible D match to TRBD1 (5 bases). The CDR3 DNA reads TGTGCCAGCAGCCACCAGGGCGGGGAGCTGTTTTTT. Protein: CASSHQGGELFF.